Below, 19 T cell receptor beta chains from the same sample are listed, as sequenced in a study of blood T cell repertoires in COVID-19. Produced via immunoSEQ multiplex PCR; TCRdb's table is partial and in-frame only. The data show around 210,000 clones, roughly four fifths seen once. The sequencing input was peripheral blood. The receptor source for this set is an elderly woman with COVID-19, enrolled during active disease.

The V call is TRBV7-2, the J call TRBJ2-3, with 15 bases identical to TRBD2. The CDR3 consists of 15 residues. Germline CDR1 reads SGHTA; CDR2 reads FQGNSA. V lost 4 bases to trimming and J lost 6 bases; unmatched junction nucleotides: 2. Here the CDR3 DNA reads TGTGCCAGCAGCTGGACTAGCGGGGGGGCTGATACGCAGTATTTT. As protein: CASSWTSGGADTQYF.

The gene calls are TRBV19 and TRBJ1-4; tentative D call: TRBD1 (5 bases). The germline CDR1 and CDR2 sequences are LNHDA and SQIVND (reference sequence). Trimming cost V 10 bases and J 2 bases, with 14 bases left between them. CDR3 size: 14 residues. The CDR3 DNA reads TGTGCCACCCGACGGGGGACGACTAATGAAAAACTGTTTTTT. Translation gives CATRRGTTNEKLFF.

The chain employs TRBV10-2 and TRBJ2-3; TRBD1 is a possible D gene (5 bases). Looked up from germline, CDR1 is WSHSY and CDR2 is SAAADI. This CDR3 has 15 amino acids. V gave up 6 bases and J gave up 2 bases, with 15 bases separating them. DNA of the CDR3: TGCGCCAGCAGCTTCCCGACAGTGCACACAGATACGCAGTATTTT. It specifies CASSFPTVHTDTQYF.

This clone was counted a single time. The chain joins TRBV11-2 to TRBJ2-5; 8 bases map to TRBD2. The CDR3 spans 16 residues. V lost 1 base to trimming and J lost 4 bases; unmatched junction nucleotides: 8. Germline V lookup: CDR1 SGHAT, CDR2 FQNNGV. The CDR3 sequence: CASSLGSLSGRETQYF. CDR3 bases: TGTGCCAGCAGCTTAGGAAGCCTCAGCGGGAGAGAGACCCAGTACTTC.

This clone appeared a few times. This chain connects TRBV7-9 to TRBJ2-2, with D perhaps TRBD2 (6 bases). Trimming removed 4 bases at V and 2 bases at J, with 11 bases between. The CDR3 extends over 15 amino acids. In germline, CDR1 is SEHNR, CDR2 FQNEAQ (reference sequence). CDR3 nucleotides: TGTGCCAGCAGCTACGGACTATATAACACCGGGGAGCTGTTTTTT. Translated: CASSYGLYNTGELFF.

This sequence joins TRBV20-1 and TRBJ2-3; 8 bases are a match to TRBD2. V lost 3 bases to trimming and J lost 0 bases; unmatched junction nucleotides: 2. CDR1 is DFQATT, CDR2 SNEGSKA, per germline (reference sequence). The CDR3 spans 14 residues. The CDR3 region is CSASTSGSTDTQYF. CDR3 DNA: TGCAGTGCTAGTACTAGCGGCAGCACAGATACGCAGTATTTT.

The chain employs TRBV6-5 and TRBJ1-6; no reliable D call. Trimming took 7 bases from V and 14 from J, leaving 24 bases between them. The CDR3 length is 15 residues. CDR1 is MNHEY, CDR2 SVGAGI, per germline. The CDR3 here is CASNTEGGPFGTLHF. The CDR3 region has the DNA TGTGCCAGCAACACGGAGGGCGGGCCTTTCGGGACCCTCCACTTT.

The V and J genes are TRBV11-2 and TRBJ1-6; the D is unclear. V was cut by 2 bases and J by 5 bases, with 10 bases left in between. Germline V lookup: CDR1 SGHAT, CDR2 FQNNGV. This CDR3 has 15 amino acids. This CDR3 is CASSLSDLNNSPLHF. In DNA form, the CDR3 reads TGTGCCAGCAGCTTAAGCGACCTTAATAATTCACCCCTCCACTTT.

This chain connects TRBV2 to TRBJ2-7, with 7 bases lining up with TRBD1. The germline CDR1 and CDR2 sequences are SNHLY and FYNNEI. V lost 7 bases and J lost 0; bases outside the gene matches: 6. This CDR3 spans 14 amino acids. CDR3 region: CASIQTGSSYEQYF. Written as DNA, the CDR3 is TGTGCCAGCATTCAGACAGGGTCCTCCTACGAGCAGTACTTC.

This chain uses TRBV24-1 with TRBJ2-1, with TRBD2 matching 7 bases. In germline, CDR1 is KGHDR, CDR2 SFDVKD. CDR3 length: 13 amino acids. Losses at the gene ends were 7 bases for V and 7 bases for J; bases not matched to a gene: 6. CDR3 in amino acids: CATSSSGSNEQFF. The CDR3 DNA follows: TGTGCCACCAGCTCTAGCGGTTCTAATGAGCAGTTCTTC.

The V call is TRBV3-1 (or the pseudogene TRBV3-2), the J call TRBJ2-7, with D possibly being TRBD2 (5 bases). CDR1 is LGHDT and CDR2 is YNNKEL in the germline V gene (reference sequence). The CDR3 length is 14 residues. With 7 bases removed from V and 3 bases from J, the gap between germline ends came to 16 bases. CDR3: CASKRGDTYYEQYF. CDR3 sequence (DNA): TGTGCCAGCAAACGGGGAGATACCTACTACGAGCAGTACTTC.

This chain joins TRBV5-6 and TRBJ1-2; 7 bases match TRBD1. CDR1 SGHDT and CDR2 YYEEEE come from the germline V gene. The CDR3 runs 13 residues. Germline trimming cut 3 bases from V and 2 bases from J; bases unmatched to any gene: 1. CDR3 in amino acids: CASSWGQNYGYTF. The CDR3 bases are TGTGCCAGCAGCTGGGGACAGAACTATGGCTACACCTTC.

The rearrangement joins TRBV28 to TRBJ2-5; 10 bases map to TRBD2. CDR3 length equals 14 residues. Germline values: CDR1 MDHEN, CDR2 SYDVKM. V was pared by 5 bases and J by 5 bases, with 5 bases of the junction left unmatched. CDR3 region: CASSATSGVETQYF. CDR3 in DNA: TGTGCCAGCAGTGCCACTAGCGGGGTGGAGACCCAGTACTTC.

The rearrangement uses TRBV3-1 (or the pseudogene TRBV3-2) and TRBJ2-1, with D perhaps matching TRBD2 (6 bases). The CDR3 is 14 residues long. Trimming took off 7 bases at V and 2 bases at J, with 12 bases between the two ends. Per the germline V gene, CDR1 is LGHDT and CDR2 is YNNKEL (reference sequence). Here the CDR3 DNA reads TGTGCCAGCACCCGGGACTTCGCCTACAATGAGCAGTTCTTC. The encoded protein is CASTRDFAYNEQFF.

The gene calls are TRBV7-3 and TRBJ2-1, with 10 positions matching TRBD2. Trimming removed 5 bases from V and 4 bases from J; junction bases left unmatched: 2. This CDR3 has 14 residues. The germline gives CDR1 SGHTA, CDR2 FQGTGA. CDR3 residues: CASSQRGGYNEQFF. DNA of the CDR3: TGTGCCAGCAGCCAGCGGGGGGGTTACAATGAGCAGTTCTTC.

This clone was seen just once. The chain joins TRBV19 to TRBJ1-5; a weak D match, TRBD1 (5 bases). The CDR3 runs 16 residues. The germline V gene has CDR1 LNHDA and CDR2 SQIVND (reference sequence). Trimming removed 5 bases at V and 1 base at J, with 15 bases between. The CDR3 region is CASSPQGLGSNQPQHF. The CDR3 region has the DNA TGTGCCAGTAGTCCGCAGGGACTCGGCAGCAATCAGCCCCAGCATTTT. The full variable domain, with the rest looked up from reference TRBV19 and TRBJ1-5, is DGGITQSPKYLFRKEGQNVTLSCEQNLNHDAMYWYRQDPGQGLRLIYYSQIVNDFQKGDIAEGYSVSREKKESFPLTVTSAQKNPTAFYLCASSPQGLGSNQPQHFGDGTRLSIL.

The chain has TRBV10-1 and TRBJ2-3; 8 nucleotides agree with TRBD2. With 11 bases clipped from V and 3 bases from J, the junction kept 13 bases outside the gene matches. There are 15 residues in the CDR3. Germline CDR1 reads WNHNN; CDR2 reads SYGVQD (reference sequence). This CDR3 reads CADFRLARGTDTQYF. Written as DNA, the CDR3 is TGCGCCGACTTCCGACTAGCGAGAGGAACAGATACGCAGTATTTT.

This clone appeared once. The gene calls are TRBV5-4 and TRBJ2-1; 9 positions match TRBD1. The CDR3 is made up of 15 amino acids. J gave up 8 bases and V 3 bases, and 9 bases lay outside the gene matches. CDR1 SGHNT and CDR2 YYREEE come from the germline V gene (reference sequence). For the CDR3, the DNA is TGTGCCAGCAGCTCCACGGGACAGGGTATCTATGAGCAGTTCTTC. This translates into CASSSTGQGIYEQFF. Full variable domain (remainder filled in from reference TRBV5-4 and TRBJ2-1): ETGVTQSPTHLIKTRGQQVTLRCSSQSGHNTVSWYQQALGQGPQFIFQYYREEENGRGNFPPRFSGLQFPNYSSELNVNALELDDSALYLCASSSTGQGIYEQFFGPGTRLTVL.

The CDR3, as DNA: TGCAGCGTGGGGACAGGTTTCAATCAGCCCCAGCATTTT. This gives the protein CSVGTGFNQPQHF. This chain links TRBV29-1 with TRBJ1-5, with 8 bases that match TRBD1. Germline CDR1 is SQVTM and CDR2 is ANQGSEA. Unmatched junction bases numbered 4, after V lost 6 bases and J lost 3 bases. This CDR3 is built from 13 residues.